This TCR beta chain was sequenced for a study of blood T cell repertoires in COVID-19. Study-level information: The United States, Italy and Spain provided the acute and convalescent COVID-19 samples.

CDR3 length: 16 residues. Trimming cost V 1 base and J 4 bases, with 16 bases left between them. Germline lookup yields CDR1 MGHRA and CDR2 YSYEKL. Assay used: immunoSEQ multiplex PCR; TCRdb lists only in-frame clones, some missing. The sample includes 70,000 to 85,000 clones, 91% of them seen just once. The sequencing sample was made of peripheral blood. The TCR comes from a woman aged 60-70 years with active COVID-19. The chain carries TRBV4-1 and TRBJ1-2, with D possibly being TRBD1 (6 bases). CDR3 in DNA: TGCGCCAGCAGCCAAGGAAAGGGGGGGGGAGGCTATGGCTACACCTTC. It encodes CASSQGKGGGGYGYTF.